Sequencing of this T cell receptor beta chain was carried out in a study of CD8 T cells in Susac syndrome. Reverse transcription of roughly 0.5 to 1 ug RNA was carried out with random hexamers. One entry per CDR3 protein results from TCRdb running MiXCR on the immunoSEQ multiplex PCR reads. In the table there are some 130,000 distinct CDR3 sequences, just under 95% of which are singletons. V gave up 4 bases and J gave up 7 bases, with 11 bases separating them. The germline CDR1 and CDR2 sequences are MDHEN and SYDVKM. The CDR3 contains 13 residues. The TCR originated in a human donor with Susac syndrome. The material sequenced was CD8+ T cells from PBMCs. The chain employs TRBV28 and TRBJ2-1, with no clear D. The CDR3 DNA is TGTGCCAGCAGTTCTGCGGTGTGGAATGAGCAGTTCTTC. It yields the protein CASSSAVWNEQFF. Using reference TRBV28 and TRBJ2-1 for the parts outside the CDR3, the full variable domain is DVKVTQSSRYLVKRTGEKVFLECVQDMDHENMFWYRQDPGLGLRLIYFSYDVKMKEKGDIPEGYSVSREKKERFSLILESASTNQTSMYLCASSSAVWNEQFFGPGTRLTVL.